This TCR beta chain derives from a study of blood T cell repertoires in COVID-19 (dated by TCRdb to the early 2020s). Study-level background: Samples from collaborators originated in the United States, Italy and Spain and spanned both the acute and convalescent phases of COVID-19. The material from the prospective study consisted of cDNA or gDNA derived from T cells, B-cell-depleted T cells, or PBMCs. Subjects who had been exposed to COVID-19, were actively infected with it, or had recovered from it provided the deeply sampled blood TCRbeta repertoires that made up the dataset. The repertoires were released in a freely available public database meant as a resource for research on the immune response to SARS-CoV-2. The samples were drawn from two sources: the first 160 participants of the ongoing ImmuneRACE study, and 1,254 subjects contributed by 6 global collaborators. The sample metadata nearly always contained a de-identified subject ID, COVID-19 status, age in years and sex. HLA class I and class II types, where available, came from metadata supplied by the sample provider rather than from assay-based typing.

Note on this clone: Its antigen remains unidentified. No base quality information exists; no much larger clone differs at one position.

Collaborating institutions collected whole blood in K2EDTA tubes following their own protocols. For TCRbeta analysis, collaborators shipped samples as frozen whole blood, isolated PBMCs, or DNA extracted from either of those sample types. General conclusions and limits of the study: How much clinical and demographic metadata was included differed by source and by participant, and the metadata was provided uncurated.

CDR1 and CDR2, looked up from the germline V gene, are MGHRA and YSYEKL. V is reduced by 3 bases and J by 10 bases, leaving a spacing of 22 bases between them. The cysteine opens and the phenylalanine closes a CDR3 of 17 amino acids. Of the read, only the CDR3 DNA is kept; its 51 bases are in frame from base 1. TCRbeta CDR3 regions were amplified from genomic DNA by means of the immunoSEQ Assay, a bias-controlled multiplex PCR. For the original study's pipeline: The number of nucleated cells in each sample was estimated by amplification of reference gene primers within the assay. Sequence reads were collapsed and filtered to measure the absolute abundance of every unique TCRbeta CDR3 rearrangement. Productive Simpson clonality was computed per sample as the square root of Simpson's diversity index over productive rearrangements. TCRdb limited this immuneACCESS table to in-frame rearrangements with V and J called. A share of clones is missing; checked studies link under half to unresolved V genes, and the rest is unexplained. For V, J and clone size, that table is used; D and trimming come from the DNA. The sample table shows approximately 230,000 clones, and approximately 83% are seen once. The ten largest clones add up to more than 7% of the sample.

The sequence came from a man older than 75 with acute or convalescent COVID-19. The receptor chain draws on TRBV4-1 and TRBJ1-6; possibly the D gene is TRBD1, per 5 matching bases. The sample was peripheral blood. The CDR3 corresponds to CASSHPSWRGTGSPLHF. The sequenced DNA is TGCGCCAGCAGCCACCCCTCCTGGCGGGGGACGGGGTCACCCCTCCACTTT.